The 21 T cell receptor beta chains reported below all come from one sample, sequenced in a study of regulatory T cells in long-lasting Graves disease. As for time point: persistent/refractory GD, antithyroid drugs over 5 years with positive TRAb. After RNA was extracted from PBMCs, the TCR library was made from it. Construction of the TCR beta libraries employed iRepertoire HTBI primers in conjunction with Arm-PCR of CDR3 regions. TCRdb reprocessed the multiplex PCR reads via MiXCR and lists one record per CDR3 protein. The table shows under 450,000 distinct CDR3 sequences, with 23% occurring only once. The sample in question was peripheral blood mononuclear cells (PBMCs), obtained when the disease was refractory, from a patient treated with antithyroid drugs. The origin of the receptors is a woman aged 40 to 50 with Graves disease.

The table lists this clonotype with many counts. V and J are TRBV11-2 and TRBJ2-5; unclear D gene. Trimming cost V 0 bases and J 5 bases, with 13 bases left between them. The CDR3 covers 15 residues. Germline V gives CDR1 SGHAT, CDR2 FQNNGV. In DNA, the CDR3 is TGTGCCAGCAGCTTAGATCTGGGTGATGGGGAGACCCAGTACTTC. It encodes CASSLDLGDGETQYF. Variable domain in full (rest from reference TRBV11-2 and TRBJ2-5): EAGVAQSPRYKIIEKRQSVAFWCNPISGHATLYWYQQILGQGPKLLIQFQNNGVVDDSQLPKDRFSAERLKGVDSTLKIQPAKLEDSAVYLCASSLDLGDGETQYFGPGTRLLVL.

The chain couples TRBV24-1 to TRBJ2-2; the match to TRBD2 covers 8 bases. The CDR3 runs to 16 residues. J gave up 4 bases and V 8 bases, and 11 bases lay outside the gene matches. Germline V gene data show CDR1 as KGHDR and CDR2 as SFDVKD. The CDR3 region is CATTESGRGGTGELFF. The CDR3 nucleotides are TGTGCCACCACGGAAAGCGGGAGAGGGGGCACCGGGGAGCTGTTTTTT.

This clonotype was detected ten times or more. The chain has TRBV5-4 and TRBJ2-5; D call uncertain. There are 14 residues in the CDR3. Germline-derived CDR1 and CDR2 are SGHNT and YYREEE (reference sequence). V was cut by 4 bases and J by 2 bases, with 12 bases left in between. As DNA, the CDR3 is TGTGCCAGCAGCAAGGGCGGTCGGCAAGAGACCCAGTACTTC. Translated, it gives CASSKGGRQETQYF.

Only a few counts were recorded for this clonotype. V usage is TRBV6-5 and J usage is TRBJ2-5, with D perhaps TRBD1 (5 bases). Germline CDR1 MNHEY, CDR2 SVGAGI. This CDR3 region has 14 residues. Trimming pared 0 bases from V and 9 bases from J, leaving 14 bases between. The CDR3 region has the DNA TGTGCCAGCAGTTACTCGAGAAGGGGTTACCCCCAGTACTTC. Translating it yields CASSYSRRGYPQYF.

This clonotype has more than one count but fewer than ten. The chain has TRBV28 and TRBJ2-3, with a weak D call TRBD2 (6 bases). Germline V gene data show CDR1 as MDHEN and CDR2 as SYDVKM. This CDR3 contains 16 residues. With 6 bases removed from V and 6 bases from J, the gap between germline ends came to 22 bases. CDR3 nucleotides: TGTGCCAGCAGCCCGCCAGGGACTTCCCCCGGGGATACGCAGTATTTT. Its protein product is CASSPPGTSPGDTQYF.

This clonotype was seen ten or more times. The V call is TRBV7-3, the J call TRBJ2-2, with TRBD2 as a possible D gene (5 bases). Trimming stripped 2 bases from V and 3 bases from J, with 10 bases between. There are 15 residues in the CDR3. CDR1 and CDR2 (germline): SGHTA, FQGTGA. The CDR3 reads CASSLGERYTGELFF. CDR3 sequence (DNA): TGTGCCAGCAGCTTAGGGGAGAGGTACACCGGGGAGCTGTTTTTT.

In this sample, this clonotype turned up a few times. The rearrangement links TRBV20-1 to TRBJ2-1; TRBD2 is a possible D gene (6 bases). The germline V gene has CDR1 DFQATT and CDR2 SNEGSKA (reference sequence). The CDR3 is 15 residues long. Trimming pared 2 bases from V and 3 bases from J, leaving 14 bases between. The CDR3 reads CSARRLWGDYNEQFF. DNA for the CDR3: TGCAGTGCTAGACGCCTTTGGGGGGACTACAATGAGCAGTTCTTC.

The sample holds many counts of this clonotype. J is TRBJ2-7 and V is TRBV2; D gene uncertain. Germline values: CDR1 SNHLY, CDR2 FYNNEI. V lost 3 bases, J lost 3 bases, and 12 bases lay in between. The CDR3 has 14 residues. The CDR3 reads CASSDIGFGYEQYF. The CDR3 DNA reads TGTGCCAGCAGTGATATAGGCTTCGGCTACGAGCAGTACTTC.

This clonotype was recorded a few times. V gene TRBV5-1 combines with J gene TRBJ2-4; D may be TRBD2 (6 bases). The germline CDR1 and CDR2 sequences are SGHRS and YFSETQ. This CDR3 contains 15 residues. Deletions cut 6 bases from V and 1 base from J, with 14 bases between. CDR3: CASKEGPVAKNIQYF. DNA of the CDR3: TGCGCCAGCAAGGAGGGGCCGGTTGCCAAAAACATTCAGTACTTC.

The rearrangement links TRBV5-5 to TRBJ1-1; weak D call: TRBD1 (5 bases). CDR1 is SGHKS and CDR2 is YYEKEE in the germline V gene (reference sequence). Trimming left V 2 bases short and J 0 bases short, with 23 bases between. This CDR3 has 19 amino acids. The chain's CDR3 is CASSFKRLPGPPMNTEAFF. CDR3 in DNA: TGTGCCAGCAGCTTCAAGAGGTTACCGGGACCCCCAATGAACACTGAAGCTTTCTTT.

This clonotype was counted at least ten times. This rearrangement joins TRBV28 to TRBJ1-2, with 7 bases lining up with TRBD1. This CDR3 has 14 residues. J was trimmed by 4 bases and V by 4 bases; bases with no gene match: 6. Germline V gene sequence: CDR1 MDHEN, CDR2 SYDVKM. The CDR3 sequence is CASSSRQGSYGYTF. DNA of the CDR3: TGTGCCAGCAGTTCCCGACAGGGAAGCTATGGCTACACCTTC.

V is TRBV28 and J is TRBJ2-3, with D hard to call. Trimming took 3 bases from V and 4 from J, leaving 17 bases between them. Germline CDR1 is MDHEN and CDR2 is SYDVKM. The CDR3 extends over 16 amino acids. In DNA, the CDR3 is TGTGCCAGCAGTTTTCCCAGATTTGCGAGCTCAGATACGCAGTATTTT. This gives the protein CASSFPRFASSDTQYF.

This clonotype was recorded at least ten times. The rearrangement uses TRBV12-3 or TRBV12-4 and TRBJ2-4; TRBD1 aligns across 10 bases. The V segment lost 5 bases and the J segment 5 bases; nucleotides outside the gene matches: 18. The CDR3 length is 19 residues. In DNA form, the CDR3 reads TGTGCCAGCAGTCCGCGCCCGGACAGGGGGTATCCTTTGGAAAACATTCAGTACTTC. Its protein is CASSPRPDRGYPLENIQYF.

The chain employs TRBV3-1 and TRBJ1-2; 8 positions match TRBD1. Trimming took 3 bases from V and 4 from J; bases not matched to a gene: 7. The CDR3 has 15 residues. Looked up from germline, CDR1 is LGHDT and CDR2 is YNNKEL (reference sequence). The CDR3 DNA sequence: TGTGCCAGCAGCCAGTTTCAGGGGGCCGGCTATGGCTACACCTTC. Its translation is CASSQFQGAGYGYTF.

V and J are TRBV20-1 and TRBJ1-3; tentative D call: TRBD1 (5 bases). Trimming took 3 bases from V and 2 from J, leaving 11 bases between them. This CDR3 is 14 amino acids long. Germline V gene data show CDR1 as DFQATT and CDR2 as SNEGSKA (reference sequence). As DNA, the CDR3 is TGCAGTGCTAGTTCCGGGGGAGCTGGAAACACCATATATTTT. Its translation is CSASSGGAGNTIYF.

CDR3 nucleotides: TGTGCCAGCACCTGGACAGGGAGCGCTGAAGCTTTCTTT. It translates to CASTWTGSAEAFF. The chain uses TRBV5-8 and TRBJ1-1; TRBD1 matches 8 bases. Looked up from germline, CDR1 is SGHTS and CDR2 is YDEGEE. The V and J ends lost 6 bases and 6 bases, in that order; junction bases with no gene match: 7. This CDR3 has 13 residues. The whole variable domain, remainder taken from reference TRBV5-8 and TRBJ1-1, is EAGVTQSPTHLIKTRGQQATLRCSPISGHTSVYWYQQALGLGLQFLLWYDEGEERNRGNFPPRFSGRQFPNYSSELNVNALELEDSALYLCASTWTGSAEAFFGQGTRLTVV.

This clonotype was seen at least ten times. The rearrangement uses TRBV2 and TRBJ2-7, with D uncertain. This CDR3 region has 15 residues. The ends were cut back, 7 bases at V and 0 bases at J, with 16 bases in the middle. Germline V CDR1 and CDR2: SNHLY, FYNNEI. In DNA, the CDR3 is TGTGCCAGCAACTATGTCCCCGGCGACTCCTACGAGCAGTACTTC. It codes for CASNYVPGDSYEQYF.

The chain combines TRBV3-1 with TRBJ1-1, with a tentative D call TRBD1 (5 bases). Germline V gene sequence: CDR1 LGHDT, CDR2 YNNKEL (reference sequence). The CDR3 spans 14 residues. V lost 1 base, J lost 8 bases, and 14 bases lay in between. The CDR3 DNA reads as TGTGCCAGCAGCCAAGCCCGACAGTTGACAGAAGCTTTCTTT. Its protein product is CASSQARQLTEAFF.

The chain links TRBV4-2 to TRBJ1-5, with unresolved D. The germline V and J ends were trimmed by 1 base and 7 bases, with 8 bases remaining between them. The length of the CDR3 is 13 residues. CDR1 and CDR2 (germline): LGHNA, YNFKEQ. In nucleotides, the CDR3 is TGTGCCAGCAGCCAAGTGGCTGGGCAGCCCCAGCATTTT. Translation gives CASSQVAGQPQHF.

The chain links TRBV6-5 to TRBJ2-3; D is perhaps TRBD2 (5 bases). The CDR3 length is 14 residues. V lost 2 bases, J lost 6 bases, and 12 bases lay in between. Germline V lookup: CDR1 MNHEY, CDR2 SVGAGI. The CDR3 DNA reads TGTGCCAGCAGTTACGTGTCTAGCTGGGATACGCAGTATTTT. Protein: CASSYVSSWDTQYF.

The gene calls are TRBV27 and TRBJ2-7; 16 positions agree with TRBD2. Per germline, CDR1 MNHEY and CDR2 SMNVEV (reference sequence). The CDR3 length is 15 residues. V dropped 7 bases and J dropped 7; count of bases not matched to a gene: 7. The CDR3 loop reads CASNSGTSGRGEQYF. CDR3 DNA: TGTGCCAGCAATTCCGGGACTAGCGGGAGGGGAGAGCAGTACTTC.